The next 3 T cell receptor beta chains were all read from a single sample in a study of T cell clones after liver transplantation. Produced via immunoSEQ multiplex PCR; TCRdb's table is partial and in-frame only. The sample consists of roughly 65,000 clones, about 92% of them appearing once. The source was CD4+ T cells from blood, collected about 27 months after liver transplant. These receptor sequences come from a human patient who received a liver transplant. Some T cells may be graft donor cells.

The chain links TRBV28 to TRBJ2-7; maybe TRBD1 (5 bases). The V and J ends lost 2 bases and 4 bases respectively, with 9 bases between them. Germline CDR1 and CDR2: MDHEN and SYDVKM. The CDR3 runs 13 residues. The CDR3 region is CASSLTGKYEQYF. The CDR3 DNA is TGTGCCAGCAGTTTAACAGGCAAATACGAGCAGTACTTC.

This clone was counted a single time. V is TRBV2 and J is TRBJ2-1, with D perhaps matching TRBD2 (6 bases). There are 13 residues in the CDR3. V lost 8 bases, J lost 9 bases, and 17 bases lay in between. Germline CDR1 reads SNHLY; CDR2 reads FYNNEI. This chain's CDR3 is CASSLGGTGEQFF. The CDR3, as DNA: TGTGCCAGCTCTTTGGGGGGTACGGGTGAGCAGTTCTTC.

The V and J genes are TRBV7-9 and TRBJ2-5, with TRBD1 identical over 7 bases. Germline assignment: CDR1 SEHNR and CDR2 FQNEAQ (reference sequence). Germline trimming cut 5 bases from V and 4 bases from J; bases unmatched to any gene: 4. This CDR3 comprises 13 residues. For the CDR3, the DNA is TGTGCCAGCAGCAACAGGGGTGGAGAGACCCAGTACTTC. Protein product: CASSNRGGETQYF. Full variable domain (remainder filled in from reference TRBV7-9 and TRBJ2-5): DTGVSQNPRHKITKRGQNVTFRCDPISEHNRLYWYRQTLGQGPEFLTYFQNEAQLEKSRLLSDRFSAERPKGSFSTLEIQRTEQGDSAMYLCASSNRGGETQYFGPGTRLLVL.